This T cell receptor beta chain is drawn from a study of T cell responses to AZD1222 COVID-19 vaccine (dated by TCRdb to the early 2020s). For the study in its entirety: AZD1222 recipients whose second dose came at about 4 weeks and those whose second dose came at about 12 weeks were combined into one group, since spike-specific TCR depth and breadth did not differ between the two schedules. A total of around 240 trial participants underwent TCR sequencing, of whom approximately 210 received two doses of AZD1222 and about 25 received two doses of the MenACWY control vaccine. Trial participants were enrolled by age into 18-55, 56-69 and 70-plus year subgroups, with approximately 150, 28 and 58 TCR-sequenced participants respectively.

Per the publication, the time point label means: baseline before first vaccination. The vaccinee samples were drawn from two UK trials, COV001 and COV002, one of which was a single-blind randomized controlled phase 2/3 trial testing AZD1222 (ChAdOx1 nCoV-19) in healthy adults. Trial participant PBMC samples were collected at day 0 and day 28 after the second dose for TCRbeta chain sequencing. The CDR3 regions of human TCRbeta chains were analyzed by immunosequencing. As for how the authors treated the data: TCRs in the repertoires were compared against a reference library of SARS-CoV-2-specific TCRs that had been generated with the MIRA antigen-specificity platform. Breadth was defined as the fraction of unique TCRs that were SARS-CoV-2-associated, and depth was defined as the fraction of total T cells that were SARS-CoV-2-associated. Each spike-specific TCR was assigned to its reactive spike region and to a CD4 or CD8 class using the MIRA data. Log10-transformed breadth and depth values were compared by one-way ANOVA with Sidak's multiple comparisons tests. In TCRdb, the immuneACCESS table is reduced to in-frame sequences with V and J assigned. These tables do not hold every clone; where another copy was compared, an unresolved V gene accounts for under half, and the others remain unexplained. The DNA gave D and trimming, while V, J and clone size come from that table. The sample includes approximately 100,000 clones, with just over 90% observed a single time. The ten largest clones take up roughly 4.7% of the sample.

Regarding this clone: Its antigen is not yet known. The sample holds no much larger clone one base away, and base qualities are not on file.

What the work shows at the level of the full study, not this receptor alone: No day 14 peak-response samples were available, so repertoires were characterized only after the peak T cell response. Reportedly, close to half of the unique spike-specific TCRs recognized epitopes lying outside the regions that are mutated in the B.1.351 and B.1.1.7 variants. The 56-69-year group was small, and its depth increase did not reach significance, likely because of low power. Spike-specific TCR breadth and depth rose significantly after two AZD1222 doses compared with day 0 and with MenACWY recipients. Conclusions about previously exposed vaccinees were limited because only 6 or 7 AZD1222 recipients were SARS-CoV-2 seropositive at baseline. Participants were mostly white British, with more females than males. The authors suggested clonal diversity may have been underestimated. The whole spike protein was spanned by vaccine-associated CD4 TCRs, and dominant responses were seen in regions 160-218 and 743-854.

The starting material was peripheral blood, obtained on day 0 of AZD1222 vaccination. The source of this sequence is an adult in good health.

In nucleotide form, the sequence is TGTGCCACCTACACCTGGGACAGGGATGGCTACACCTTC. Its protein reads: CATYTWDRDGYTF. The chain joins TRBV19 to TRBJ1-2, and 9 junction bases match TRBD1. V loses 10 bases at its end and J loses 6 bases; junction bases beyond the gene matches: 9. The germline V gene encodes CDR1 LNHDA and CDR2 SQIVND (reference sequence). Taken from cysteine to phenylalanine, the CDR3 has 13 residues. The retained sequence is limited to the CDR3, 39 bases, with the frame set at the first base.